This T cell receptor (beta chain) is drawn from a study of blood T cell repertoires in COVID-19. Study as a whole: From the United States, Italy and Spain came samples of acute and convalescent COVID-19. PBMCs, B-cell-depleted T cells, or T cells were the source of the cDNA or gDNA that made up the material.

The CDR3 is 14 residues long. V was pared by 1 base and J by 1 base, with 8 bases between. CDR1 and CDR2 from the germline V gene are SGDLS and YYNGEE. Per the original methods: Reference gene primer amplification in the assay estimated nucleated cell counts. Libraries were prepared by immunoSEQ multiplex PCR; TCRdb keeps only in-frame clonotypes and omits some of them. The DNA was the basis for D and trimming; V, J and clone size are from that table. Altogether some 160,000 clones are present, 85% to 90% being singletons, with the ten largest covering around 7%. This sequence was found in a woman between 50 and 59 years old who had recovered from COVID-19. The V call is TRBV9, the J call TRBJ1-1, with D possibly being TRBD1 (5 bases). Sequenced sample: PBMCs or T cells enriched from blood (not recorded which). The CDR3 nucleotides read TGTGCCAGCAGCGTAACAGGTTCGAACACTGAAGCTTTCTTT. Protein product: CASSVTGSNTEAFF.